Sequencing of this T cell receptor (beta chain) was carried out in a study of T-cell reconstitution after alpha-beta-depleted transplantation in children. Unique molecular identifiers were incorporated when the TCRbeta library was constructed. TCRdb processed the PCR reads anew with MiXCR; each CDR3 protein has one entry. The sample includes some 350,000 distinct CDR3 sequences, about a tenth of them seen just once. This clonotype was counted many times. The CDR3 is made up of 14 amino acids. Trimming shortened V by 4 bases and J by 5 bases, and 12 bases separated the two germline ends. Germline V gives CDR1 DFQATT, CDR2 SNEGSKA (reference sequence).

The TCR sequence derives from a human donor who donated a stem cell graft to a child with acute lymphoblastic leukemia. The chain joins TRBV20-1 to TRBJ1-6; possibly TRBD1 for D (6 bases). Sample: PBMCs from the stem cell graft donor, taken from the stem cell graft. CDR3 in amino acids: CSAIPGANNSPLHF. The CDR3 bases are TGCAGTGCTATTCCGGGGGCGAATAATTCACCCCTCCACTTT.